These 27 T cell receptor beta chains originate from one sample sequenced in a study of OX40 agonist ivuxolimab in advanced cancers. Some clones are missing from TCRdb's copy, which holds only in-frame ones; the method was immunoSEQ multiplex PCR. The sample lists 45,000 to 55,000 clones, approximately 83% seen once, with 1% to 1.5% in the top ten. The sample in question was CD4+ or CD8+ T cells sorted from blood, obtained in a trial of the OX40 agonist ivuxolimab. Source of these receptors: an adult with an advanced solid tumor such as melanoma, head and neck, liver or kidney cancer.

The CDR3 is CASSVEGGYEQYF. DNA of the CDR3: TGTGCCAGCAGTGTAGAGGGGGGGTACGAGCAGTACTTC. The rearrangement uses TRBV6-1 and TRBJ2-7; tentatively, D is TRBD2 (7 bases). The ends were cut back, 4 bases at V and 4 bases at J, with 11 bases in the middle. CDR3 length: 13 amino acids. Germline V gene data show CDR1 as MNHNS and CDR2 as SASEGT.

By sample fraction, this clone is medium-sized. The chain carries TRBV18 and TRBJ1-5, with D hard to call. CDR3 length: 15 residues. CDR1 is KGHSH, CDR2 LQKENI, per germline. V lost 3 bases and J 3 bases, leaving 12 bases between the germline ends. Here the CDR3 DNA reads TGTGCCAGCTCACCGTGGACCGCTAACAATCAGCCCCAGCATTTT. Its translation: CASSPWTANNQPQHF. Looking up the rest from reference TRBV18 and TRBJ1-5 gives the full variable domain: NAGVMQNPRHLVRRRGQEARLRCSPMKGHSHVYWYRQLPEEGLKFMVYLQKENIIDESGMPKERFSAEFPKEGPSILRIQQVVRGDSAAYFCASSPWTANNQPQHFGDGTRLSIL.

The V and J genes are TRBV7-2 and TRBJ1-3; D ambiguous. The germline V gene encodes CDR1 SGHTA and CDR2 FQGNSA. The CDR3 sequence is 12 residues long. With 3 bases removed from V and 2 bases from J, the gap between germline ends came to 2 bases. The CDR3 nucleotides are TGTGCCAGCAGCTTCCCTGGAAACACCATATATTTT. This gives the protein CASSFPGNTIYF.

V and J are TRBV18 and TRBJ2-7; 11 bases map to TRBD1. CDR1 and CDR2 from the germline V gene are KGHSH and LQKENI. The trim removed 3 bases at V and 6 bases at J, leaving 4 bases unmatched. CDR3 length: 14 amino acids. The CDR3 loop reads CASSPGQGVLEQYF. CDR3 sequence (DNA): TGTGCCAGCTCACCGGGACAGGGGGTCCTCGAGCAGTACTTC.

The gene calls are TRBV5-6 and TRBJ2-7, with TRBD2 identical over 8 bases. The CDR3 is 15 amino acids. CDR1 is SGHDT and CDR2 is YYEEEE in the germline V gene. After removal of 1 base from V and 6 bases from J, the junction contained 9 bases not matched to a gene. CDR3 nucleotides: TGTGCCAGCAGCTTGCCTAGCGGGCTCTCTTCCGAGCAGTACTTC. It specifies CASSLPSGLSSEQYF.

In its sample, this clone was seen a few times. In the same sample, other DNA sequences code for this CDR3. The V call is TRBV19, the J call TRBJ1-4, with unresolved D. CDR3 length: 12 residues. The germline V gene encodes CDR1 LNHDA and CDR2 SQIVND (reference sequence). Trimming removed 1 base at V and 9 bases at J, with 6 bases between. CDR3 nucleotide sequence: TGTGCCAGTAGTATAGGTGGTAAAAAACTGTTTTTT. Protein sequence: CASSIGGKKLFF.

The CDR3 nucleotides are TGTGCCAGCAGCTTAGGATGGGACCTCTATGGCTACACCTTC. Translation: CASSLGWDLYGYTF. The chain is built from TRBV7-2 and TRBJ1-2; a weak D match, TRBD1 (5 bases). The CDR3 is made up of 14 amino acids. V was pared by 1 base and J by 4 bases, with 10 bases between. Germline CDR1 is SGHTA and CDR2 is FQGNSA.

The gene calls are TRBV10-2 and TRBJ1-2, with TRBD1 identical over 9 bases. V trimming: 4 bases; J trimming: 7 bases; junction bases outside the gene matches: 4. The CDR3 covers 13 residues. The V gene's germline CDR1 is WSHSY and CDR2 SAAADI. The CDR3 here is CASSVDRGVGYTF. CDR3 DNA sequence: TGCGCCAGCAGTGTCGACAGGGGGGTTGGCTACACCTTC.

The chain links TRBV13 to TRBJ2-7; 12 bases line up with TRBD2. CDR3 length equals 16 residues. J was trimmed by 4 bases and V by 5 bases; bases with no gene match: 9. Germline assignment: CDR1 PRHDT and CDR2 FYEKMQ (reference sequence). The CDR3 sequence: CASSPVLAGGRYEQYF. The DNA for the CDR3 is TGTGCCAGCAGCCCGGTACTAGCGGGGGGTAGGTACGAGCAGTACTTC.

The chain joins TRBV10-3 to TRBJ2-5, with 10 nucleotides matching TRBD2. J lost 2 bases, V lost 3 bases, and 6 bases had no gene match. The CDR3 is 16 residues long. Germline assignment: CDR1 ENHRY and CDR2 SYGVKD. For the CDR3, the DNA is TGTGCCATCAGTGACTTCTCTAGCGGGGGACAAGAGACCCAGTACTTC. It encodes CAISDFSSGGQETQYF.

Comments on this clone: This sample also contains other DNA sequences that code for the same CDR3. The rearrangement uses TRBV20-1 and TRBJ2-1; D is unresolved. With 5 bases removed from V and 5 bases from J, the gap between germline ends came to 4 bases. Germline V gene sequence: CDR1 DFQATT, CDR2 SNEGSKA (reference sequence). This CDR3 contains 10 residues. The CDR3 sequence: CSAGHNEQFF. DNA of the CDR3: TGCAGTGCTGGGCACAATGAGCAGTTCTTC.

The gene calls are TRBV7-2 and TRBJ2-7; no firm D call. Per germline, CDR1 SGHTA and CDR2 FQGNSA. The V and J ends lost 0 bases and 0 bases respectively, with 6 bases between them. The CDR3 is 14 residues long. The DNA for the CDR3 is TGTGCCAGCAGCTTAGCAACCTCCTCCTACGAGCAGTACTTC. Encoded protein: CASSLATSSYEQYF.

This clone has only a few counts. The chain carries TRBV19 and TRBJ1-2; TRBD1 aligns across 12 bases. The CDR3 length is 16 residues. Trimming at V came to 4 bases and at J to 8 bases, leaving 11 bases not matched to a gene. Germline CDR1 reads LNHDA; CDR2 reads SQIVND (reference sequence). CDR3 nucleotide sequence: TGTGCCAGTAGTAATTGGGGACAGGGGGCAGGGAGAGGCTACACCTTC. Its protein is CASSNWGQGAGRGYTF.

V and J are TRBV18 and TRBJ2-2, with 9 bases fitting TRBD2. The CDR3 totals 17 residues. Unmatched junction bases numbered 3, after V lost 1 base and J lost 0 bases. Germline V gives CDR1 KGHSH, CDR2 LQKENI. DNA for the CDR3: TGTGCCAGCTCACCACTAGCGGGGGCCACGAACACCGGGGAGCTGTTTTTT. This encodes CASSPLAGATNTGELFF.

This chain links TRBV19 with TRBJ1-6; 8 nucleotides align to TRBD1. Losses at the gene ends were 6 bases for V and 10 bases for J; bases not matched to a gene: 8. Germline values: CDR1 LNHDA, CDR2 SQIVND (reference sequence). The length of the CDR3 is 14 residues. The CDR3 nucleotides are TGTGCCAGTAGCCTGGACAGGGACCGATCACCCCTCCACTTT. Translating it yields CASSLDRDRSPLHF.

The J gene is TRBJ2-3, the V gene TRBV4-3; D uncertain. The CDR3 spans 15 residues. Germline V gives CDR1 LGHNA, CDR2 YSLEER. Trimming took 1 base from V and 0 from J, leaving 8 bases between them. The CDR3: CASSQVVRSTDTQYF. The CDR3 nucleotides are TGCGCCAGCAGCCAAGTCGTCAGAAGCACAGATACGCAGTATTTT.

The chain is built from TRBV19 and TRBJ1-2; 8 bases match TRBD1. With V trimmed by 5 bases and J by 6 bases, 11 bases remained unmatched. Germline CDR1 and CDR2: LNHDA and SQIVND (reference sequence). The CDR3 extends over 15 amino acids. The CDR3 is CASSSNGQGVDGYTF. CDR3 sequence (DNA): TGTGCCAGTAGTTCCAATGGACAGGGAGTTGATGGCTACACCTTC.

CDR3 region: CSGRVTESRNTEAFF. The CDR3 region has the DNA TGCAGCGGCAGGGTTACGGAGTCGCGGAACACTGAAGCTTTCTTT. The chain uses TRBV29-1 and TRBJ1-1, with a weak D call TRBD1 (5 bases). Per germline, CDR1 SQVTM and CDR2 ANQGSEA. Trimming left V 7 bases short and J 1 base short, with 19 bases between. This CDR3 contains 15 residues. Complete variable domain (other parts from reference TRBV29-1 and TRBJ1-1): SAVISQKPSRDICQRGTSLTIQCQVDSQVTMMFWYRQQPGQSLTLIATANQGSEATYESGFVIDKFPISRPNLTFSTLTVSNMSPEDSSIYLCSGRVTESRNTEAFFGQGTRLTVV.

The chain joins TRBV7-2 to TRBJ2-5, with D perhaps TRBD1 (5 bases). The V end was cut by 4 bases, the J end by 2 bases, with 11 bases between. From germline, CDR1 is SGHTA and CDR2 FQGNSA. The CDR3 contains 14 residues. CDR3 sequence: CASSSLDRQETQYF. In nucleotides, the CDR3 is TGTGCCAGCAGCTCGCTTGACAGACAAGAGACCCAGTACTTC. The full variable domain, in which reference TRBV7-2 and TRBJ2-5 provide the parts outside the CDR3, is GAGVSQSPSNKVTEKGKDVELRCDPISGHTALYWYRQSLGQGLEFLIYFQGNSAPDKSGLPSDRFSAERTGGSVSTLTIQRTQQEDSAVYLCASSSLDRQETQYFGPGTRLLVL.

The CDR3 bases are TGTGCCAGCAGCTTAGCAGGGAGCACAGATACGCAGTATTTT. Translating gives CASSLAGSTDTQYF. This chain links TRBV7-8 with TRBJ2-3; D gene unclear. This CDR3 spans 14 amino acids. V lost 0 bases and J lost 0, with 4 bases in between. Germline CDR1 reads SGHVS; CDR2 reads FQNEAQ.

This rearrangement joins TRBV18 to TRBJ1-3, with D possibly matching TRBD1 (6 bases). Germline assignment: CDR1 KGHSH and CDR2 LQKENI. V lost 6 bases to trimming and J lost 4 bases, with 13 bases between them. The CDR3 is made up of 14 amino acids. In nucleotides, the CDR3 is TGTGCCAGCTCCGGGGGGGCTCAAGGAAACACCATATATTTT. Amino acids: CASSGGAQGNTIYF.

This clone has only one observation. The CDR3 sequence is CASSIGAYEQYF. The CDR3 DNA reads TGTGCCAGCAGCATAGGGGCTTACGAGCAGTACTTC. The rearrangement joins TRBV28 to TRBJ2-7, with a possible D match to TRBD1 (5 bases). Deletions cut 6 bases from V and 4 bases from J, with 10 bases between. This CDR3 comprises 12 residues. The germline V gene has CDR1 MDHEN and CDR2 SYDVKM.

V is TRBV2 and J is TRBJ1-2; D gene unclear. Trimming shortened V by 2 bases and J by 4 bases, and 8 bases separated the two germline ends. The CDR3 length is 13 residues. Germline-derived CDR1 and CDR2 are SNHLY and FYNNEI. CDR3 coding DNA: TGTGCCAGCAGTGAAAGGGCAGCCTATGGCTACACCTTC. Its protein is CASSERAAYGYTF.

There are a few counts of this clone. The CDR3 sequence is CASSEALADNQPQHF. The CDR3 DNA is TGTGCCAGCAGTGAAGCGCTGGCGGACAATCAGCCCCAGCATTTT. V is TRBV6-1 and J is TRBJ1-5; D not resolved. CDR1 MNHNS and CDR2 SASEGT come from the germline V gene. This CDR3 is built from 15 residues. Trimming removed 0 bases from V and 3 bases from J, with 9 bases in between.

This clone was counted a single time. The chain links TRBV7-9 to TRBJ1-5; 7 bases line up with TRBD1. J was trimmed by 2 bases and V by 4 bases; bases with no gene match: 8. Germline V gene sequence: CDR1 SEHNR, CDR2 FQNEAQ (reference sequence). This CDR3 contains 16 residues. The CDR3 coding sequence is TGTGCCAGCAGCTCACGCAGGGGGGCGGGCAATCAGCCCCAGCATTTT. This codes for CASSSRRGAGNQPQHF.

This clone was counted only a few times. The CDR3 bases are TGTGCCAGCTCGCAAGCGGGGGCCCAAGAGACCCAGTACTTC. Protein sequence: CASSQAGAQETQYF. This sequence joins TRBV18 and TRBJ2-5; 8 bases fit TRBD2. Germline CDR1 reads KGHSH; CDR2 reads LQKENI. This CDR3 has 14 residues. V trimming: 6 bases; J trimming: 1 base; junction bases outside the gene matches: 4.

Comment on this clone: One junction end disagrees with the germline gene, perhaps due to a read error. The chain has TRBV7-7 and TRBJ2-1; 15 nucleotides align to TRBD2. The CDR3 loop spans 17 amino acids. The germline gives CDR1 SSHAT, CDR2 FNYEAQ (reference sequence). CDR3: CASSPGLAGGRYNEQFF. The CDR3 DNA is TGTGCTAGCAGTCCGGGACTAGCGGGGGGTAGATACAATGAGCAGTTCTTC. The complete variable domain, with remaining parts taken from reference TRBV7-7 and TRBJ2-1, reads GAGVSQSPRYKVTKRGQDVTLRCDPISSHATLYWYQQALGQGPEFLTYFNYEAQPDKSGLPSDRFSAERPEGSISTLTIQRTEQRDSAMYRCASSPGLAGGRYNEQFFGPGTRLTVL.